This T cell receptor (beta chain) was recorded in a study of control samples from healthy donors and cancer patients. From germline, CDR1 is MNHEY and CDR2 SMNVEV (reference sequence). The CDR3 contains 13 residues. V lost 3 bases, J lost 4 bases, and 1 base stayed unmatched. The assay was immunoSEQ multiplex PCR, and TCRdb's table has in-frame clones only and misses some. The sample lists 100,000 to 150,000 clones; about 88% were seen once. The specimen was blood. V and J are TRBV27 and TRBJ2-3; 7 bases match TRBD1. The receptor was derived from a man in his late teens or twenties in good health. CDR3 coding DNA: TGTGCCAGCAGTTTGACAGGGCCAGATACGCAGTATTTT. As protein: CASSLTGPDTQYF.